The 3 T cell receptor beta chains in this list originate from one sample, sequenced in a study of T cells in localized non-small cell lung cancer (dated by TCRdb to 2018 to 2020). The protocol used for the library was the immunoSEQ multiplex PCR assay. As stored in TCRdb, this immuneACCESS dataset retains in-frame rearrangements with V and J assigned. A fraction of the clones does not appear; measured against another copy, unresolved V genes explain less than half of the discrepancy, and the remainder lacks a known reason. Recorded for this sample are about 36,000 clones; about 83% of them occurred a single time. In total, the top ten clones hold about 7% of the sample. This specimen consisted of peripheral blood, obtained before any cancer treatment. Receptors originate from a woman aged 40 to 75 with stage I lung adenocarcinoma.

The gene calls are TRBV4-3 and TRBJ2-3, with 9 bases fitting TRBD1. This CDR3 is built from 15 residues. Germline CDR1 LGHNA, CDR2 YSLEER. Losses at the gene ends were 4 bases for V and 4 bases for J; bases not matched to a gene: 6. The DNA for the CDR3 is TGCGCCAGCAGCCCCCGACAGGGGGGAGCAGATACGCAGTATTTT. Protein sequence: CASSPRQGGADTQYF.

The J gene is TRBJ2-1, the V gene TRBV12-5; 7 bases match TRBD1. Germline-derived CDR1 and CDR2 are LGHNT and FRNRAP. The CDR3 is 14 amino acids. V shed 5 bases, J shed 7 bases, and the junction held 8 bases outside the gene matches. The DNA for the CDR3 is TGTGCTAGTGGTATGACAGGGTTGGATAATGAGCAGTTCTTC. As protein: CASGMTGLDNEQFF.

The V and J genes are TRBV7-9 and TRBJ1-4; 10 nucleotides line up with TRBD1. The V and J ends lost 5 bases and 7 bases, in that order; junction bases with no gene match: 4. The CDR3 length is 14 residues. The germline CDR1 and CDR2 sequences are SEHNR and FQNEAQ (reference sequence). The CDR3: CASSRGQGGEKLFF. The CDR3 DNA reads TGTGCCAGCAGCCGAGGACAGGGGGGTGAAAAACTGTTTTTT.